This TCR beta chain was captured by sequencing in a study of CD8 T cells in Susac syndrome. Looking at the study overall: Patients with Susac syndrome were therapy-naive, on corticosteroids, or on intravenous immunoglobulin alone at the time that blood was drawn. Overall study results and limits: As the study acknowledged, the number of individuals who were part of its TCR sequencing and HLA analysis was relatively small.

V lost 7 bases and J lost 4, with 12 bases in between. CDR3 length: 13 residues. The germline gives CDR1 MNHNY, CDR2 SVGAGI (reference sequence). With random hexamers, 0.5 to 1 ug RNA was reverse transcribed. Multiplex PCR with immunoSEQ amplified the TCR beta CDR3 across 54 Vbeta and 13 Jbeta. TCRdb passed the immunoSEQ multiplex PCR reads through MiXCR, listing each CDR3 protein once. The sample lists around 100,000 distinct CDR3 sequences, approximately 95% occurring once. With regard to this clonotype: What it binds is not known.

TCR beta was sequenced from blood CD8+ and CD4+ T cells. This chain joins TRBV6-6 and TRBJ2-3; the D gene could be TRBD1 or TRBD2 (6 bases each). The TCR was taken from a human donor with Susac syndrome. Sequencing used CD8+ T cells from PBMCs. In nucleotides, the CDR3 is TGTGCCAGCAAGTCGGGGGCCCCAGATACGCAGTATTTT. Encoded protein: CASKSGAPDTQYF.